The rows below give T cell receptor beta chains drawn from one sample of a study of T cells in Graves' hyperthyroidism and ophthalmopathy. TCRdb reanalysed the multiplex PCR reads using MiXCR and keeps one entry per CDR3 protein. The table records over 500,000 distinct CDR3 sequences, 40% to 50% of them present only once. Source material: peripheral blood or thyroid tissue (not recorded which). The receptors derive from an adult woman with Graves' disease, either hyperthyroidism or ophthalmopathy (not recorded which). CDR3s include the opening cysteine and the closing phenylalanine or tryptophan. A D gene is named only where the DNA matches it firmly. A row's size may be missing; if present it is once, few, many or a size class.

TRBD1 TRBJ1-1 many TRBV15 TGTGCCACCAGCAGTTACAGGGGCAACACTGAAGCTTTCTTT CATSSYRGNTEAFF
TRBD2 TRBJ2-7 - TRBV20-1 TGCAGTGCTAGAGGTGTTTCCGGGAGGGAACATCGGGCCCAGTACTTC CSARGVSGREHRAQYF
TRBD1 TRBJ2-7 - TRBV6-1 TGTGCCAGCAGTGAGAGCTTCTTTGGGACAGTCTACGAGCAGTACTTC CASSESFFGTVYEQYF
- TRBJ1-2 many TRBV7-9 TGTGCCAGCAGCTGGACGTCCGGGACGGATGGCTACACCTTC CASSWTSGTDGYTF
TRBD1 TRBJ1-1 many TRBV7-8 TGTGCCAGCAGCCCGCACAGGGGGCGGAACACTGAAGCTTTCTTT CASSPHRGRNTEAFF
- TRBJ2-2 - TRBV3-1 TGTGCCAGCAGCCCCGAGGGTAGCCTGAGAAACACCGGGGAGCTGTTTTTT CASSPEGSLRNTGELFF
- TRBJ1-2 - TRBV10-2 TGCGCCACCCGGGTACAGTGGTATGGCTACACCTTC CATRVQWYGYTF
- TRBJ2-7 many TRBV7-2 TGTGCCAGCAGCCCAAACCGGGGCGGATACGAGCAGTACTTC CASSPNRGGYEQYF
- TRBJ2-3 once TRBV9 TGTGCCAGCAGCGTAGCAACAGGGTCGGAAGATACGCAGTATTTT CASSVATGSEDTQYF
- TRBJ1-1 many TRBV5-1 TGCGCCAGCAGCACTCAACAGGGGAACACTGAAGCTTTCTTT CASSTQQGNTEAFF
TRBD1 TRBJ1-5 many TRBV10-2 TGCGCCAGCAGTGAGTGGACAGGGGTAAATCAGCCCCAGCATTTT CASSEWTGVNQPQHF
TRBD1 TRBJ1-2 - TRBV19 TGTGCCAGTAGTTCGGGACAGGGCGACGCTAAGAACTATGGCTACACCTTC CASSSGQGDAKNYGYTF
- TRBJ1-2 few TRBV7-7 TGTGCCAGCAGCTTAGAGGGGCATCGGGTTCTATATGGCTACACCTTC CASSLEGHRVLYGYTF
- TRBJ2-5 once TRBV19 TGTGCCAGTAGAGAGAAGGGGGGCTACAATCAGCCCCAGTACTTC CASREKGGYNQPQYF
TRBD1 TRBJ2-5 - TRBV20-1 TGCAGTGCCTCAGGGACAGGGAGAATCTACCAAGAGACCCAGTACTTC CSASGTGRIYQETQYF
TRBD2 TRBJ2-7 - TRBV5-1 TGCGCCAGCAGCTCTGGACTAGCGGGGACTGGCGGGTACTTC CASSSGLAGTGGYF
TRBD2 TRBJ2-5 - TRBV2 TGTGCCAGCAGCCGGCGAGCGGGAGCCGAGACCCAGTACTTC CASSRRAGAETQYF
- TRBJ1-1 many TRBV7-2 TGTGCCAGCAGCTTAGGGACAGTGGCGAACACTGAAGCTTTCTTT CASSLGTVANTEAFF
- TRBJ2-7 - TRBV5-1 TGCGCCAGCAGCTTGGCCTCAGGGAACGAGCAGTACTTC CASSLASGNEQYF
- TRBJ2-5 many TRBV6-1 TGTGCCAGCCACACAGGGTCTCTAGAGACCCAGTACTTC CASHTGSLETQYF
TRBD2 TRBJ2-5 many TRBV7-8 TGTGCCAGCAGCCTCGGAGCGGGGACGAGGGAGACCCAGTACTTC CASSLGAGTRETQYF
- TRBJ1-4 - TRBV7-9 TGTGCCAGCAGCTTCTTTAGGGAAGACGCAAAACTGTTTTTT CASSFFREDAKLFF
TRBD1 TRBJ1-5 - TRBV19 TGTGCCAGTAGTATGGCTACAGGGGATCGGCCCCAGCATTTT CASSMATGDRPQHF
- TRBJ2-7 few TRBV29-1 TGCAGCGTTGAATCGGGGCTCTCCTACGAGCAGTACTTC CSVESGLSYEQYF
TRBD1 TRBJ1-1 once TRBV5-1 TGCGCCAGCAGCTGGAACAGGGGATGGATGAACACTGAAGCTTTCTTT CASSWNRGWMNTEAFF
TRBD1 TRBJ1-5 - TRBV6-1 TGTGCCAGCAGGAACTCAGGGGGCTGGGGCAATCAGCCCCAGCATTTT CASRNSGGWGNQPQHF
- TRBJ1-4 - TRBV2 TGTGCCAGCCGACGACCGCAGGCTAATGAAAAACTGTTTTTT CASRRPQANEKLFF
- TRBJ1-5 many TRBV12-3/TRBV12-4 TGTGCCAGCAGTTTCGGAGGTTTAGATCAGCCCCAGCATTTT CASSFGGLDQPQHF
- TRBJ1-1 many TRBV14 TGTGCCAGCAGCCAAGCTACGGGGGCGGTGAACACTGAAGCTTTCTTT CASSQATGAVNTEAFF
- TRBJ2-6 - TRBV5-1 TGCGCCAGCAGCTTGGGGGAGACCGGGGCCAACGTCCTGACTTTC CASSLGETGANVLTF
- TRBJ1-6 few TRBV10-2 TGCGCCAGCAGGCGTCGAGGTTCACCCTATAATTCACCCCTCCACTTT CASRRRGSPYNSPLHF
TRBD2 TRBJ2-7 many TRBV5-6 TGTGCCAGCAGCTCCGGGACTAACTTCGAGCAGTACTTC CASSSGTNFEQYF
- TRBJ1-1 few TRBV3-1 TGTGCCAGCAGCCACGGGTCTGCCACTGAAGCTTTCTTT CASSHGSATEAFF
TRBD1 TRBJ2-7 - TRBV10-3 TGTGCCATCAGTGCAGGGGACAGGGGCCAGCCCTTATACGAGCAGTACTTC CAISAGDRGQPLYEQYF
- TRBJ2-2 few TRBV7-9 TGTGCCAGCAGCTCTACACCTACCGGGGAGCTGTTTTTT CASSSTPTGELFF
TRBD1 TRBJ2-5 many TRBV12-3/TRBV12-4 TGTGCCAGCAGTCCACCCGGACAGGAGGAGACCCAGTACTTC CASSPPGQEETQYF
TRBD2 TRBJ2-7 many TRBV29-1 TGCAGCGTAACCGGGACTAGCGGGAGCTACGAGCAGTACTTC CSVTGTSGSYEQYF
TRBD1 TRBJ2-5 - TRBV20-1 TGCAGTGCTAGAGATCGAACAGGGGGCTGCGAGACCCAGTACTTC CSARDRTGGCETQYF
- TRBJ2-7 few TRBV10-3 TGTGCCATCAGTGAGTCGACGGGGGTCGAGCAGTACTTC CAISESTGVEQYF
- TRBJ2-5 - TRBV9 TGTGCCAGCAGCGTAGGAGACCGACCAGAGACCCAGTACTTC CASSVGDRPETQYF
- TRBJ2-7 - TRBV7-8 TGCGCCAGCAGTGAGTCGAAAGGCCTCATTCCCGGCGAGCAGTACTTC CASSESKGLIPGEQYF
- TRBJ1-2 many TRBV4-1 TGCGCCAGCAGCCAAGGACAGTTGGCAAGGGGCTACACCTTC CASSQGQLARGYTF
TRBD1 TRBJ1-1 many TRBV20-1 TGCAGTGCCAAGGGACAGGGAACCCCTGAAGCTTTCTTT CSAKGQGTPEAFF
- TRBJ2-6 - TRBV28 TGTGCCAGCAGTTTATTCAGGGCCAACGTCCTGACTTTC CASSLFRANVLTF
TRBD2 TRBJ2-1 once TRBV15 TGTGCCACCAGCAGTCAACTAGCGGGAGCCCTATATGAGCAGTTCTTC CATSSQLAGALYEQFF
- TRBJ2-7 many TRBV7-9 TGTGCCAGCAGCTTAGCGGAATACGAGCAGTACTTC CASSLAEYEQYF
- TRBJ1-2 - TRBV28 TGTGCCAGCAGTTTAACCCAACGGGGCTACACCTTC CASSLTQRGYTF
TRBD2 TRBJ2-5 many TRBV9 TGTGCCAGCAGCGTTGCTAGCGGGAGTTACCAAGAGACCCAGTACTTC CASSVASGSYQETQYF
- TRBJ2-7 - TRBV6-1 TGTGCCAGCAGCAGAAGTCCCCTGTTGCACCCGGACGAGCAGTACTTC CASSRSPLLHPDEQYF
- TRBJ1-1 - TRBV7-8 TGTGCCAGCAGCCGCAGGGACGCTGAAGCTTTCTTT CASSRRDAEAFF
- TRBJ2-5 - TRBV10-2 TGCGCCAGCAGTGAAGGTCCCTACGAGGTGACCCAGTACTTC CASSEGPYEVTQYF
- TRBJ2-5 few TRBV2 TGTGCCAGCAGTAGTACGTACCAAGAGACCCAGTACTTC CASSSTYQETQYF
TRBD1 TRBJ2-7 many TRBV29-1 TGCAGCGTGGGGACAGTGTACGAGCAGTACTTC CSVGTVYEQYF
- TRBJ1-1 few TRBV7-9 TGTGCCAGCAGCTTAGTAGGGCGGCTCACTGAAGCTTTCTTT CASSLVGRLTEAFF
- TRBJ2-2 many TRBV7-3 TGTGCCAGCAGCTTAAATCCGGGAGCCATCACCGGGGAGCTGTTTTTT CASSLNPGAITGELFF
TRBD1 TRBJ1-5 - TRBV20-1 TGCAGTGCTAGAAGACAGGGCCGAGGTGGCAATCAGCCCCAGCATTTT CSARRQGRGGNQPQHF
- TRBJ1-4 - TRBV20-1 TGCAGTGCTAGTGATGGAAAACTGTTTTTT CSASDGKLFF
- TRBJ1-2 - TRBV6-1 TGTGCCAGCAGAACGGGACTGTACTATGGCTACACCTTC CASRTGLYYGYTF
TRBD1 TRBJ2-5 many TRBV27 TGTGCCAGCATGCCGGGACAGGGTGTGAAGACCCAGTACTTC CASMPGQGVKTQYF
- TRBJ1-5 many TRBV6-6 TGTGCCAGCAGAATTGATCAGCCCCAGCATTTT CASRIDQPQHF